The T cell receptor (beta chain) under discussion was sequenced for a study of blood T cell repertoires in COVID-19. Turning to the study itself: In each case, the material was cDNA or gDNA derived from T cells, B-cell-depleted T cells, or PBMCs.

Researchers sorted participants into cohorts using their self-reported clinical history. Two consecutive negative NP/OP PCR tests, clearance, or resolved symptoms defined Cohort 3 recovery. Repertoires were generated with immunoSEQ multiplex PCR, while TCRdb's copy carries only in-frame clones and drops some. The sample holds approximately 400,000 clones, 88% seen once. From germline, CDR1 is SGHTA and CDR2 FQGNSA. V lost 4 bases, J lost 5 bases, and 8 bases lay in between. This CDR3 region has 13 residues. This sequence was found in a woman aged 18-30 years who had recovered from COVID-19. The sample comprised PBMCs or T cells enriched from blood (not recorded which). V and J are TRBV7-2 and TRBJ2-2; no definite D call. CDR3 sequence (DNA): TGTGCCAGCAGCTCTACTCGGACCGGGGAGCTGTTTTTT. Amino acids: CASSSTRTGELFF.